These T cell receptor beta chains were read from a single sample in a study of identical twins. A single record per CDR3 protein comes from TCRdb applying MiXCR to the 5' RACE reads. The data contain 500,000 to 550,000 distinct CDR3 sequences, around 22% of them singletons. The sample was also reused in another study, on yellow fever vaccine responses in identical twins.

The sample was CD4+ T cells sorted from blood. These receptors were collected from a woman between 18 and 29 years old in good health. Each CDR3 is given with its conserved first and last residue. Fields, in order: V gene, clone size, CDR3 protein. Rows give clone size only sometimes, using once, few, many, or a class for an expanded clone.

TRBV7-8	few	CASSPDRGINTEAFF
TRBV11-3	NA	CASSLDGRGGGKQFF
TRBV6-1	few	CASSGAGSRHYNEQFF
TRBV7-9	few	CASRAQAKSSYNEQFF
TRBV5-1	NA	CASSSSSGSQYEQYF
TRBV10-1	NA	CASSRGTDAGTDTQYF
TRBV10-3	NA	CAISDVRQGSNEKLFF
TRBV7-9	NA	CASSFGGTSTDTQYF
TRBV25-1	few	CASSHGNTGELFF
TRBV3-1	few	CASSHLLSEQETQYF
TRBV9	NA	CASSLQPTTGELFF
TRBV20-1	few	CSAGDPDTQYF
TRBV11-2	NA	CASSAPGQGWYEQYF
TRBV28	few	CASSLPDRASYNEQFF
TRBV5-1	few	CASSAGLAGSYNEQFF
TRBV5-1	few	CASSLVGGEKLFF
TRBV10-3	few	CAISAGSTLYASYNEQFF
TRBV2	few	CATAVLAYEQYF
TRBV10-3	NA	CAIQTGYTDTQYF
TRBV2	NA	CASRARDGSYEQYF
TRBV12-3/TRBV12-4	NA	CASRDPNEKLFF
TRBV28	few	CASSFERTVSYNEQFF
TRBV7-9	NA	CASGSNEQFF
TRBV6-5	few	CASNSVPANYGYTF
TRBV20-1	few	CSARDRGAEQYF
TRBV5-5	few	CASSLVGQGAYNEQFF
TRBV5-1	NA	CASRSHETYEQYF
TRBV9	few	CASSVGSNQPQHF
TRBV7-3	NA	CASSFGRDSGIDAEQYF
TRBV9	NA	CASSTSGSQNEQFF
TRBV5-1	many	CASSSRTSGTYEQYF
TRBV29-1	few	CSVEEPGLAALDEQFF
TRBV6-1	few	CASSGQGSTGELFF
TRBV11-3	NA	CASSLEGLGHRTGELFF
TRBV20-1	NA	CSASTPFGQQSNEQFF
TRBV5-1	few	CASSLLQGGQPQHF
TRBV6-4	NA	CASSDGTGGTDTQYF
TRBV4-1	few	CASSGGPGGLAGVGQETQYF
TRBV6-5	NA	CASSYTRNTEAFF
TRBV6-1	NA	CASRDFSVQFF
TRBV20-1	NA	CSAIPGQENQPQHF
TRBV7-2	NA	CASSTFGTGDTEAFF
TRBV5-1	NA	CASSKLTSGGSQETQYF
TRBV12-3/TRBV12-4	many	CASSITGLQNEQYF
TRBV3-1	few	CASSQYGGRTLDTQYF
TRBV5-1	few	CASRPTGNLQPQHF
TRBV20-1	NA	CSARDWSSGGTYNEQFF
TRBV15	NA	CATSSTSGRTGELFF
TRBV24-1	NA	CATSPSKGGNEQFF